The entry that follows covers one T cell receptor beta chain sequence. The data were obtained in a study of blood T cell repertoires in COVID-19. Study at large: Some COVID-19 samples were acute and others convalescent; all came from the United States, Italy and Spain. PBMCs, B-cell-depleted T cells, or T cells were the source of the cDNA or gDNA that made up the material.

Germline V gene sequence: CDR1 SEHNR, CDR2 FQNEAQ (reference sequence). The CDR3 totals 14 residues. V lost 2 bases, J lost 4 bases, and 11 bases lay in between. How the authors handled the data: Estimated nucleated cell counts came from reference gene primer amplification. Measured with immunoSEQ multiplex PCR; TCRdb has only the in-frame clones, and not every one. V, J and clone size were drawn from that table, and D and trimming were deduced from the DNA. Of roughly 110,000 clones listed, 70% to 80% are singletons. This rearrangement joins TRBV7-9 to TRBJ1-1; D is uncertain. The sample comprised peripheral blood. This TCR was recovered from a human donor with acute or convalescent COVID-19. The donor label of this sample is uncertain. The CDR3 region has the DNA TGTGCCAGCAGCTTAAGTGGCCTTGGCACTGAAGCTTTCTTT. Amino acids: CASSLSGLGTEAFF.